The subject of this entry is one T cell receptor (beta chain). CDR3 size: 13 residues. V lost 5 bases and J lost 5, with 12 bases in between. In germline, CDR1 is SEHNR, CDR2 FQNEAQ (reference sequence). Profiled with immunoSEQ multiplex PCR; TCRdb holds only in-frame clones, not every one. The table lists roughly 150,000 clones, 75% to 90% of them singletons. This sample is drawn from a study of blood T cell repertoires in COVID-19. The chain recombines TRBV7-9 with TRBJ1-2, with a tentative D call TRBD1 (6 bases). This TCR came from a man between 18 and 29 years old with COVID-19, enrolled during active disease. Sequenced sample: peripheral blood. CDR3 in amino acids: CASSKSTGYGYTF. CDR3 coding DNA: TGTGCCAGCAGCAAATCCACAGGGTATGGCTACACCTTC.